This T cell receptor (beta chain) was sequenced for a study of spatial heterogeneity in lung cancer. The CDR3 consists of 15 residues. Trimming took 4 bases from V and 8 from J; bases not matched to a gene: 12. CDR1 is DFQATT, CDR2 SNEGSKA, per germline (reference sequence). Time point: sample taken at primary tumor resection. Tumor, nontumor lung or frozen PBMC supplied whole RNA that was sequenced unsorted. This clonotype has only a few counts. TCRdb reprocessed the 5' RACE reads via MiXCR and lists one record per CDR3 protein. The sample contains around 92,000 distinct CDR3 sequences, around 12% of which appear only once.

The chain links TRBV20-1 to TRBJ2-1; TRBD2 agrees at 9 bases. The receptor was derived from a male donor with early-stage non-small cell lung cancer. Sequences were derived from PBMCs, sampled at surgery. Here the CDR3 reads CSAKEGLAHLDEQFF. As DNA, the CDR3 is TGCAGTGCTAAAGAGGGACTAGCTCATTTGGATGAGCAGTTCTTC.